A single sample is the source of the 29 T cell receptor beta chains below, sequenced in a study of cytomegalovirus exposure and HLA in healthy donors. PCR primers comprised 60 Vbeta and 13 Jbeta primers. Profiling relied on immunoSEQ multiplex PCR, and the TCRdb table lists in-frame clones only, not all of them. The repertoire consists of roughly 140,000 clones, with roughly four fifths occurring once and the leading ten covering roughly 4.9%. Sequencing was performed on PBMCs. The receptors derive from a woman in her fifties or sixties in good health and CMV-seronegative.

The chain employs TRBV5-1 and TRBJ2-1, with D tentatively TRBD2 (5 bases). The length of the CDR3 is 15 residues. V lost 0 bases to trimming and J lost 4 bases, with 11 bases between them. CDR1 is SGHRS and CDR2 is YFSETQ in the germline V gene. DNA of the CDR3: TGCGCCAGCAGCTTGGACACCCCGGGGTACAATGAGCAGTTCTTC. Encoded protein: CASSLDTPGYNEQFF. Supplemented by reference TRBV5-1 and TRBJ2-1, the full variable domain reads KAGVTQTPRYLIKTRGQQVTLSCSPISGHRSVSWYQQTPGQGLQFLFEYFSETQRNKGNFPGRFSGRQFSNSRSEMNVSTLELGDSALYLCASSLDTPGYNEQFFGPGTRLTVL.

V and J are TRBV5-1 and TRBJ1-3; no firm D call. This CDR3 has 16 amino acids. Germline assignment: CDR1 SGHRS and CDR2 YFSETQ. V was cut by 0 bases and J by 0 bases, with 10 bases left in between. The CDR3 region has the DNA TGCGCCAGCAGCTTGGAGATAGTAAGCTCTGGAAACACCATATATTTT. Its protein product is CASSLEIVSSGNTIYF.

This clone was recorded only once. This chain links TRBV19 with TRBJ1-6; a weak D match, TRBD1 (5 bases). The CDR3 is 12 residues long. Germline-derived CDR1 and CDR2 are LNHDA and SQIVND (reference sequence). V was shortened by 8 bases and J by 4 bases, with 6 bases between the two germline ends. The CDR3 coding sequence is TGTGCCAGTCAGGGTTATAATTCACCCCTCCACTTT. Encoded protein: CASQGYNSPLHF.

This sequence joins TRBV5-4 and TRBJ2-2; D is perhaps TRBD2 (6 bases). The CDR3 contains 16 residues. Germline CDR1 reads SGHNT; CDR2 reads YYREEE (reference sequence). Trimming pared 0 bases from V and 8 bases from J, leaving 17 bases between. Here the CDR3 DNA reads TGTGCCAGCAGCTTGGATCCGGGACCCGGGGGAGGGGAGCTGTTTTTT. Translating it yields CASSLDPGPGGGELFF.

This chain joins TRBV25-1 and TRBJ2-3, with 8 nucleotides matching TRBD2. CDR3 length: 15 residues. With 3 bases clipped from V and 5 bases from J, the junction kept 7 bases outside the gene matches. The germline V gene has CDR1 MGHDK and CDR2 SYGVNS. The CDR3 protein is CASSDGAGGRDTQYF. CDR3 nucleotides: TGTGCCAGCAGTGACGGGGCGGGGGGCCGAGATACGCAGTATTTT. Variable domain in full (rest from reference TRBV25-1 and TRBJ2-3): EADIYQTPRYLVIGTGKKITLECSQTMGHDKMYWYQQDPGMELHLIHYSYGVNSTEKGDLSSESTVSRIRTEHFPLTLESARPSHTSQYLCASSDGAGGRDTQYFGPGTRLTVL.

The V and J genes are TRBV7-2 and TRBJ2-5; TRBD2 agrees at 15 bases. V trimming: 1 base; J trimming: 6 bases; junction bases outside the gene matches: 9. This CDR3 has 18 amino acids. The germline gives CDR1 SGHTA, CDR2 FQGNSA. The CDR3, as DNA: TGTGCCAGCAGCTTAGGGGCCCCCGGGACTAGCGGGGGGAAGACCCAGTACTTC. Residues: CASSLGAPGTSGGKTQYF.

The chain couples TRBV6-5 to TRBJ1-1, with TRBD1 identical over 8 bases. Trimming removed 0 bases from V and 6 bases from J; junction bases left unmatched: 3. Germline loops: CDR1 MNHEY, CDR2 SVGAGI. This CDR3 has 14 residues. CDR3 DNA: TGTGCCAGCAGTTACTCTGGACAGGGCTCTGAAGCTTTCTTT. Translating gives CASSYSGQGSEAFF.

V is TRBV10-1 and J is TRBJ2-1; 7 bases are shared with TRBD2. Trimming removed 3 bases from V and 3 bases from J; junction bases left unmatched: 8. Germline V CDR1 and CDR2: WNHNN, SYGVQD (reference sequence). The CDR3 spans 16 residues. CDR3 residues: CASSDIFGTNYNEQFF. For the CDR3, the DNA is TGCGCCAGCAGTGATATCTTTGGGACTAACTACAATGAGCAGTTCTTC.

This clone was observed a handful of times. The V and J genes are TRBV19 and TRBJ1-2, with 9 bases identical to TRBD1. V trimming: 6 bases; J trimming: 8 bases; junction bases outside the gene matches: 10. Looked up from germline, CDR1 is LNHDA and CDR2 is SQIVND (reference sequence). This CDR3 is built from 14 residues. CDR3 nucleotide sequence: TGTGCCAGTAGCCGACCGGGGACAGGGCGGGGCTACACCTTC. Its protein is CASSRPGTGRGYTF.

The chain carries TRBV7-9 and TRBJ1-4, with 9 bases identical to TRBD1. In germline, CDR1 is SEHNR, CDR2 FQNEAQ (reference sequence). This CDR3 has 15 residues. Losses at the gene ends were 5 bases for V and 6 bases for J; bases not matched to a gene: 7. CDR3 in DNA: TGTGCCAGCAGCCGCCGGGACAGGGAGGATGAAAAACTGTTTTTT. It specifies CASSRRDREDEKLFF.

The chain uses TRBV11-2 and TRBJ1-2, with D uncertain. Germline CDR1 SGHAT, CDR2 FQNNGV. The CDR3 has 15 amino acids. Trimming took 0 bases from V and 0 from J, leaving 8 bases between them. CDR3 residues: CASSLDLLSNYGYTF. The CDR3 DNA follows: TGTGCCAGCAGCTTAGATCTTCTGTCTAACTATGGCTACACCTTC.

V is TRBV5-4 and J is TRBJ2-5; D ambiguous. Germline values: CDR1 SGHNT, CDR2 YYREEE (reference sequence). The CDR3 is 12 residues long. V was shortened by 5 bases and J by 3 bases, with 8 bases between the two germline ends. The CDR3: CASRADKETQYF. As DNA, the CDR3 is TGTGCCAGCAGGGCAGACAAAGAGACCCAGTACTTC.

This clone was seen a handful of times. This sequence joins TRBV4-3 and TRBJ2-6; unclear D gene. The CDR3 runs 16 residues. V lost 0 bases, J lost 0 bases, and 6 bases lay in between. Per germline, CDR1 LGHNA and CDR2 YSLEER. CDR3 DNA sequence: TGCGCCAGCAGCCAAGACCAGGCCTCTGGGGCCAACGTCCTGACTTTC. Translation gives CASSQDQASGANVLTF.

The chain has TRBV6-7 and TRBJ1-4, with D possibly matching TRBD1 (5 bases). TRBV6-7 is identified as an open reading frame with a role that is uncertain. The CDR3 is 13 residues long. V lost 6 bases, J lost 8 bases, and 13 bases lay in between. CDR3 amino acids: CASSRAVGEKLFF. CDR3 nucleotides: TGTGCCAGCAGCAGGGCGGTCGGGGAAAAACTGTTTTTT.

This chain joins TRBV2 and TRBJ2-1; 12 nucleotides agree with TRBD1. V was clipped by 7 bases and J by 4 bases; unmatched bases: 17. The germline CDR1 and CDR2 sequences are SNHLY and FYNNEI. The CDR3 length is 19 residues. This CDR3 is CASMGLGGTGGGSYNEQFF. The DNA of the CDR3 is TGTGCCAGCATGGGCCTCGGAGGGACAGGGGGCGGATCATACAATGAGCAGTTCTTC.

The V call is TRBV14, the J call TRBJ1-2; perhaps TRBD1 as D (6 bases). The V end lost 1 base, the J end lost 3 bases, and 12 bases lay between the germline ends. The germline V gene has CDR1 SGHDN and CDR2 FVKESK. This CDR3 region has 15 residues. CDR3: CASSQVLAGDYGYTF. CDR3 coding DNA: TGTGCCAGCAGCCAAGTTCTGGCAGGGGACTATGGCTACACCTTC.

The chain recombines TRBV19 with TRBJ2-2; 9 bases map to TRBD1. J lost 2 bases, V lost 7 bases, and 5 bases had no gene match. The CDR3 totals 15 residues. Germline V gene sequence: CDR1 LNHDA, CDR2 SQIVND (reference sequence). The CDR3 nucleotides read TGTGCCAGTAATCACAGGGGGCTTAACACCGGGGAGCTGTTTTTT. Its translation: CASNHRGLNTGELFF.

This clone was seen only a few times. This chain links TRBV6-5 with TRBJ1-2; D is unresolved. Trimming removed 10 bases at V and 8 bases at J, with 20 bases between. The CDR3 runs 13 residues. From germline, CDR1 is MNHEY and CDR2 SVGAGI. The CDR3 nucleotides are TGTGCCACCCCCGGGAGGTCACTATTAGGCTACACCTTC. The encoded protein is CATPGRSLLGYTF.

This clone was seen only a few times. The J gene is TRBJ2-1, the V gene TRBV10-1; no clear D gene. Germline CDR1 is WNHNN and CDR2 is SYGVQD (reference sequence). Trimming took 5 bases from V and 0 from J, leaving 5 bases between them. The CDR3 contains 13 residues. In DNA, the CDR3 is TGCGCCAGCAGTTCGAGCTCCTACAATGAGCAGTTCTTC. Amino acids: CASSSSSYNEQFF.

CDR3 sequence: CASSLTGQSSYEQYF. CDR3 in DNA: TGTGCCAGCAGTCTAACGGGACAGAGCTCCTACGAGCAGTACTTC. The genes are TRBV27 and TRBJ2-7, with TRBD1 matching 7 bases. V lost 5 bases and J lost 0; bases outside the gene matches: 7. Germline V gives CDR1 MNHEY, CDR2 SMNVEV (reference sequence). The CDR3 sequence is 15 residues long.

This clone was seen a few times. This chain uses TRBV28 with TRBJ1-3, with TRBD1 as a possible D gene (6 bases). CDR3 length: 14 amino acids. From germline, CDR1 is MDHEN and CDR2 SYDVKM. V was pared by 7 bases and J by 3 bases, with 13 bases between. CDR3 in DNA: TGTGCCAGCACCCCGCCCAGGGGTGGAAACACCATATATTTT. Amino acids: CASTPPRGGNTIYF.

The gene calls are TRBV7-8 and TRBJ2-7; TRBD1 matches 8 bases. The CDR3 is 14 residues long. V gave up 2 bases and J gave up 7 bases; unmatched junction bases: 7. From germline, CDR1 is SGHVS and CDR2 FQNEAQ. The CDR3 is CASSLMQGAWEQYF. CDR3 nucleotide sequence: TGTGCCAGCAGCTTAATGCAGGGGGCTTGGGAGCAGTACTTC. Drawing the rest from reference TRBV7-8 and TRBJ2-7, the complete variable domain is GAGVSQSPRYKVAKRGQDVALRCDPISGHVSLFWYQQALGQGPEFLTYFQNEAQLDKSGLPSDRFFAERPEGSVSTLKIQRTQQEDSAVYLCASSLMQGAWEQYFGPGTRLTVT.

This chain uses TRBV25-1 with TRBJ2-7, with unresolved D. Trimming removed 6 bases at V and 4 bases at J, with 16 bases between. Per germline, CDR1 MGHDK and CDR2 SYGVNS. This CDR3 contains 14 residues. CDR3 bases: TGTGCCAGCAGCCCGACCCTTTCGACTTACGAGCAGTACTTC. This translates into CASSPTLSTYEQYF.

This clone occurred once. This chain joins TRBV4-1 and TRBJ2-3, with D tentatively TRBD1 (6 bases). From germline, CDR1 is MGHRA and CDR2 YSYEKL. There are 15 residues in the CDR3. V was cut by 0 bases and J by 2 bases, with 9 bases left in between. The CDR3 DNA is TGCGCCAGCAGCCAAGATTACAGGGCCACAGATACGCAGTATTTT. Translating gives CASSQDYRATDTQYF.

The V call is TRBV27, the J call TRBJ1-4, with TRBD1 matching 7 bases. In germline, CDR1 is MNHEY, CDR2 SMNVEV (reference sequence). V gave up 3 bases and J gave up 3 bases; unmatched junction bases: 1. The CDR3 loop spans 14 amino acids. The CDR3: CASSFQGANEKLFF. As DNA, the CDR3 is TGTGCCAGCAGTTTTCAGGGGGCTAATGAAAAACTGTTTTTT. The whole variable domain, filled in from reference TRBV27 and TRBJ1-4, reads EAQVTQNPRYLITVTGKKLTVTCSQNMNHEYMSWYRQDPGLGLRQIYYSMNVEVTDKGDVPEGYKVSRKEKRNFPLILESPSPNQTSLYFCASSFQGANEKLFFGSGTQLSVL.

The chain has TRBV7-8 and TRBJ1-5; tentatively, D is TRBD1 (5 bases). The V end was cut by 4 bases, the J end by 5 bases, with 12 bases between. Looked up from germline, CDR1 is SGHVS and CDR2 is FQNEAQ. The length of the CDR3 is 14 residues. In DNA form, the CDR3 reads TGTGCCAGCAGCTCCCGACAGAATTATCAGCCCCAGCATTTT. Translating gives CASSSRQNYQPQHF.

J is TRBJ1-1 and V is TRBV4-2; D is uncertain. This CDR3 is built from 14 residues. V shed 1 base and J shed 1 base, with 7 bases lying between them. From germline, CDR1 is LGHNA and CDR2 YNFKEQ. CDR3 residues: CASSQGRSNTEAFF. The CDR3 DNA is TGTGCCAGCAGCCAAGGCAGGTCGAACACTGAAGCTTTCTTT.

This rearrangement joins TRBV4-2 to TRBJ2-7; D might be TRBD1 (6 bases). The CDR3 extends over 14 amino acids. The V end was cut by 0 bases, the J end by 1 base, with 7 bases between. Germline CDR1 and CDR2: LGHNA and YNFKEQ. In DNA form, the CDR3 reads TGTGCCAGCAGCCAAGATACAGGGTCCTACGAGCAGTACTTC. As protein: CASSQDTGSYEQYF.

The CDR3 DNA reads as TGCGCCAGCAGCCAAGCTCGTTCAGGGGGCAATGAGCAGTTCTTC. Translation gives CASSQARSGGNEQFF. This rearrangement joins TRBV4-3 to TRBJ2-1; 7 bases map to TRBD1. This CDR3 region has 15 residues. Germline CDR1 and CDR2: LGHNA and YSLEER. The J segment lost 6 bases and the V segment lost 1 base, leaving 6 bases of the junction unmatched.